This T cell receptor beta chain was sequenced for a study of blood T cell repertoires in COVID-19. This CDR3 spans 15 amino acids. CDR1 is MNHEY, CDR2 SVGAGI, per germline. The J segment lost 5 bases and the V segment lost 0 bases, leaving 3 bases of the junction unmatched. The assay was immunoSEQ multiplex PCR, and TCRdb's table has in-frame clones only and misses some. Among about 150,000 clones, about 85% were seen once, and the ten largest hold 0.63%. This receptor was obtained from a man aged 55 to 69 with COVID-19, enrolled during active disease. The rearrangement joins TRBV6-5 to TRBJ2-1; 8 nucleotides match TRBD1. The sequenced sample was peripheral blood. CDR3 sequence: CASSYSRGHNNEQFF. The CDR3 coding sequence is TGTGCCAGCAGTTACTCCAGGGGGCACAACAATGAGCAGTTCTTC.